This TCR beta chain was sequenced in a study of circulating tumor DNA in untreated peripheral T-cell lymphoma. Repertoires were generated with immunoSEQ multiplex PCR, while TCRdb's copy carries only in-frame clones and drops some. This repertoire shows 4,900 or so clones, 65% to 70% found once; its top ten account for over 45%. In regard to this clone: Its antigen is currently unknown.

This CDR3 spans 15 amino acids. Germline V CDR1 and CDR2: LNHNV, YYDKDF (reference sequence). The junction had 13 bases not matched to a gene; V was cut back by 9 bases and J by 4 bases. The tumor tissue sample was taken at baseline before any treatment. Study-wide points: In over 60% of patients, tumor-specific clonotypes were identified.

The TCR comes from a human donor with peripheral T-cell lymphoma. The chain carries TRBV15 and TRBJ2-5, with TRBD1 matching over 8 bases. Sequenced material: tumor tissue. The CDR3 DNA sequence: TGTGCCACTGCACATGACAGGGGCAGGGGAGAGACCCAGTACTTC. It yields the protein CATAHDRGRGETQYF.